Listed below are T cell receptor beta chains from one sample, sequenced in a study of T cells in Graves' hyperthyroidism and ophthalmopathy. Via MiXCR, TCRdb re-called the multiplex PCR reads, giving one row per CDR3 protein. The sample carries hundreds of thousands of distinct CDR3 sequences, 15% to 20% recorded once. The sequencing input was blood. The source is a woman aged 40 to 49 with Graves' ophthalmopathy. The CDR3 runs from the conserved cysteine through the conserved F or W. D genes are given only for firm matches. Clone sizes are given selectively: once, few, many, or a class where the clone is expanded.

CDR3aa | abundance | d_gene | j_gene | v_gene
CASSLSPGQGGGRARYEQYF | NA | NA | TRBJ2-7 | TRBV12-3/TRBV12-4
CASSKGQGADTQYF | many | TRBD1 | TRBJ2-3 | TRBV19
CASSLAGNTEAFF | many | NA | TRBJ1-1 | TRBV5-1
CASRRQGRSNEKLFF | many | TRBD1 | TRBJ1-4 | TRBV6-1
CASSLGQGRLVAKNIQYF | few | NA | TRBJ2-4 | TRBV7-9
CATSSGTGNAGELFF | few | TRBD1 | TRBJ2-2 | TRBV24-1
CSARVAGTYEQYF | few | NA | TRBJ2-7 | TRBV20-1
CSAPQGVFGVNTEAFF | few | NA | TRBJ1-1 | TRBV20-1
CASSQGAEGGNEQFF | many | NA | TRBJ2-1 | TRBV3-1
CASSWQGANSPLHF | few | TRBD1 | TRBJ1-6 | TRBV5-4
CASTRDRGKPQHF | few | TRBD1 | TRBJ1-5 | TRBV28
CASSWGTGYGYEQYF | many | TRBD1 | TRBJ2-7 | TRBV28
CASSLGGATGHQPQHF | many | NA | TRBJ1-5 | TRBV28
CASSLRPATNEKLFF | few | NA | TRBJ1-4 | TRBV7-6